This T cell receptor beta chain was sequenced for a study of T cells in Graves' hyperthyroidism and ophthalmopathy. This clonotype was seen repeatedly, ten times or more. TCR beta CDR3 region amplification was performed from RNA transcripts. HTBI primers were used for first-round RT-PCR of the TCR CDR3. MiXCR, applied by TCRdb to the multiplex PCR reads, yields one record per CDR3 protein. Of fewer than 350,000 distinct CDR3 sequences detected, about 15% appear once; the ten largest clones hold more than 30%. Diagnosing involved the use of clinical symptoms, serum thyroxine and TRAb, thyroid ultrasound and orbital computed tomography. The CDR3 totals 12 residues. The V gene's germline CDR1 is MDHEN and CDR2 SYDVKM. Trimming took 6 bases from V and 1 from J, leaving 4 bases between them.

This clonotype originated in a woman between 50 and 59 years old with Graves' hyperthyroidism that later progressed to Graves' ophthalmopathy. The sample was blood. This chain connects TRBV28 to TRBJ2-1; no clear D. CDR3 region: CASSVSYNEQFF. The CDR3 DNA sequence: TGTGCCAGCAGCGTATCCTACAATGAGCAGTTCTTC.